Below, one TCR beta chain is given with its context. What it binds is not known. V was shortened by 5 bases and J by 2 bases, with 13 bases between the two germline ends. CDR3 length equals 14 residues. Germline CDR1 reads MNHEY; CDR2 reads SMNVEV (reference sequence). Reverse transcription of extracted RNA yielded cDNA, which provided the sequencing template. Sequenced by immunoSEQ multiplex PCR; TCRdb stores in-frame clones only, minus some. The data show 65,000 to 95,000 clones, with about 53% seen just once and around 5% held by the top ten. This record comes from a study of CD8+ T cells in alopecia areata. Researchers gathered lesional scalp punch biopsies and peripheral blood from patients with alopecia areata. PBMCs provided sorted CD4+ and CD8+ T cells. Study results and caveats: Especially in alopecia totalis/universalis, lesional scalp showed greater clonality than normal scalp did. Scalp sample data also include resident alphabeta T cells from normal skin.

Sequencing was done on a sample of NKG2D-high CD8+ T cells sorted from blood. The TCR originated in a human donor with alopecia areata. The genes are TRBV27 and TRBJ2-7; D gene unclear. The CDR3 reads CASSLWLGPYEQYF. The CDR3 DNA reads TGTGCCAGCAGTCTGTGGTTAGGGCCCTACGAGCAGTACTTC.